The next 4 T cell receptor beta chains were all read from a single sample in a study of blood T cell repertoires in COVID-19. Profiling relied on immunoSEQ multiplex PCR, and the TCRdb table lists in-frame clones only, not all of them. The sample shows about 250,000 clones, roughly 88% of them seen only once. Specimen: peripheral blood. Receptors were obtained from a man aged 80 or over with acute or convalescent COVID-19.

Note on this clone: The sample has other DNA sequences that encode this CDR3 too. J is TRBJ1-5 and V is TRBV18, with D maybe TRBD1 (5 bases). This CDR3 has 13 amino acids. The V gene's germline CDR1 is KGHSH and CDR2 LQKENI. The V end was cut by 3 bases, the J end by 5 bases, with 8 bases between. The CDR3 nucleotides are TGTGCCAGCTCACCGGGGGGAGATCAGCCCCAGCATTTT. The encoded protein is CASSPGGDQPQHF.

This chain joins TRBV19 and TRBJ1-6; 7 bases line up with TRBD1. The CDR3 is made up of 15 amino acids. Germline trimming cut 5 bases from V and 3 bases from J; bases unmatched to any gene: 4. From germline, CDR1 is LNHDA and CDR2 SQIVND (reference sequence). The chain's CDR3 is CASSGGQSYNSPLHF. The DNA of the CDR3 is TGTGCCAGTAGTGGGGGACAGAGCTATAATTCACCCCTCCACTTT.

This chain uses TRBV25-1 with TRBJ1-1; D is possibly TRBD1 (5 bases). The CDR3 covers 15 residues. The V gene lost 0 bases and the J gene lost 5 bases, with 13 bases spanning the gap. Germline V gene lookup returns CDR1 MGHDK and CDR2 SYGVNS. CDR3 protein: CASSEYGQGITEAFF. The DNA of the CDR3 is TGTGCCAGCAGTGAATATGGGCAGGGAATTACTGAAGCTTTCTTT.

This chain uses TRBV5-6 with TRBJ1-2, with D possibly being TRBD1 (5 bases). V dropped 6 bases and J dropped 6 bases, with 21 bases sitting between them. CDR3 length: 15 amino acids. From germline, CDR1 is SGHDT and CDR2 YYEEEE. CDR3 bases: TGTGCCAGCACTACGGAAGGCGGGGCCCTTGATGGCTACACCTTC. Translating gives CASTTEGGALDGYTF.